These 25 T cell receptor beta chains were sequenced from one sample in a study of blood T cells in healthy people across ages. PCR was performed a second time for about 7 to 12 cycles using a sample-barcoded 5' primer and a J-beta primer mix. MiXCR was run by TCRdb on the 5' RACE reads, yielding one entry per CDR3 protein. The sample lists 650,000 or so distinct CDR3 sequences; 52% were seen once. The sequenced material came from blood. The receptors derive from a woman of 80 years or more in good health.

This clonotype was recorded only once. This CDR3 is CSARALTEYNEQFF. For the CDR3, the DNA is TGCAGTGCTAGAGCGTTGACTGAATACAATGAGCAGTTCTTC. This rearrangement joins TRBV20-1 to TRBJ2-1; D remains unclear. Germline loops: CDR1 DFQATT, CDR2 SNEGSKA (reference sequence). V lost 1 base, J lost 4 bases, and 11 bases lay in between. This CDR3 region has 14 residues.

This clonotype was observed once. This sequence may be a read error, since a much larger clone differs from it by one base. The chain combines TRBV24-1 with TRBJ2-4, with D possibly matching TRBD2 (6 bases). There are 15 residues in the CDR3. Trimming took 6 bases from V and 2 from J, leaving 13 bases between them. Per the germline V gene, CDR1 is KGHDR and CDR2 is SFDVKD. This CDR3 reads CATSNPRESKNIQYF. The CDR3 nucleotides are TGTGCCACCAGTAACCCACGGGAGTCCAAAAACATTCAGTACTTC.

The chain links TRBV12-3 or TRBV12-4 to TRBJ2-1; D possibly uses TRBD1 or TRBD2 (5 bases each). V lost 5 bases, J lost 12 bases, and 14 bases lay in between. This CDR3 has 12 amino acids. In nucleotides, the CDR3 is TGTGCCAGCAGTCCCCCTGGGACGGGGCAGTTCTTC. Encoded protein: CASSPPGTGQFF.

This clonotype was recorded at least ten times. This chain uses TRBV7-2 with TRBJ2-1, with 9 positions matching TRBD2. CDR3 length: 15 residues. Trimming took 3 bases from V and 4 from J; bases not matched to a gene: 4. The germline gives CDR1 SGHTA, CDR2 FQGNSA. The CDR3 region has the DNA TGTGCCAGCAGCTTGGCTAGCGGGGTATACAATGAGCAGTTCTTC. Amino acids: CASSLASGVYNEQFF.

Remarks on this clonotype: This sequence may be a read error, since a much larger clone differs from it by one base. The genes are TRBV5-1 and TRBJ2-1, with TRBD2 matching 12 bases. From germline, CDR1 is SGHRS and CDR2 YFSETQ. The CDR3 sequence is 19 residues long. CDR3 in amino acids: CVSSRQGLTSGGSYNEQFF. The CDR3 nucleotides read TGCGTCAGCAGCCGACAAGGTCTGACTAGCGGGGGCTCCTACAATGAGCAGTTCTTC. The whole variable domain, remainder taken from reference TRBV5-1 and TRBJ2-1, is KAGVTQTPRYLIKTRGQQVTLSCSPISGHRSVSWYQQTPGQGLQFLFEYFSETQRNKGNFPGRFSGRQFSNSRSEMNVSTLELGDSALYLCVSSRQGLTSGGSYNEQFFGPGTRLTVL.

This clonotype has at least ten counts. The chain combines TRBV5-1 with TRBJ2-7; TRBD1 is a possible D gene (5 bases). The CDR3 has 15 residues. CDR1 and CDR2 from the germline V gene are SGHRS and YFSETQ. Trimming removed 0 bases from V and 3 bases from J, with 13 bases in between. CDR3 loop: CASSLVAGPNYEQYF. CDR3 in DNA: TGCGCCAGCAGCTTGGTAGCAGGGCCGAACTACGAGCAGTACTTC.

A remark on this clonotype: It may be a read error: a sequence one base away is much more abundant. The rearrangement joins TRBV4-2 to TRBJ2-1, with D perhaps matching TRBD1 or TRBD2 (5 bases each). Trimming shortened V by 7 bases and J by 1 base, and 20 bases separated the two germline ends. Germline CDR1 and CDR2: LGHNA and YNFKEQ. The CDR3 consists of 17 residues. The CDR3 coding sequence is TGTGCCAGCACCCGTGGTATCAGAGGGGCGTCCTACAATGAGCAGTTCTTC. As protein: CASTRGIRGASYNEQFF.

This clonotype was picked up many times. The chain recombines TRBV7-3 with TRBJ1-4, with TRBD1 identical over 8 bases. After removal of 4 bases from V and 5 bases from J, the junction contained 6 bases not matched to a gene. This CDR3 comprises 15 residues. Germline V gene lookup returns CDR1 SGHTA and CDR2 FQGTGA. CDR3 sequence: CASSSTGDSNEKLFF. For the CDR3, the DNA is TGTGCCAGCAGCTCGACAGGGGACTCAAATGAAAAACTGTTTTTT.

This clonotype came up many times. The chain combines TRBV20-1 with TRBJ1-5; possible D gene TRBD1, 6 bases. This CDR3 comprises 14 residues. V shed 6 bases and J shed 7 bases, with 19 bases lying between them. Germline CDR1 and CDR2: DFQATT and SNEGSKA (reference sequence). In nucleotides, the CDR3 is TGCAGTGCCTCGGGGAGGGGGATCGGACAGCCCCAGCATTTT. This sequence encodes CSASGRGIGQPQHF.

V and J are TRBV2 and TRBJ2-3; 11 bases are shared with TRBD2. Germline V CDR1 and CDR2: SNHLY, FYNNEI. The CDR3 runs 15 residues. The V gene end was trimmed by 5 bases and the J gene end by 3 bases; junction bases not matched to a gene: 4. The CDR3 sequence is CASSIAGGTTDTQYF. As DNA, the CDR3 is TGTGCCAGCAGTATAGCGGGGGGGACGACAGATACGCAGTATTTT.

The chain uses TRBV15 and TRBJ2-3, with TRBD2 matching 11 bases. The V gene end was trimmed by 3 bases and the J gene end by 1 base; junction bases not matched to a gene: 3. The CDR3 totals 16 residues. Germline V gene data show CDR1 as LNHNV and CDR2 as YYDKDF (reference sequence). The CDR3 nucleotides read TGTGCCACCAGCAGCTTAGCGGGAGGGGGCACAGATACGCAGTATTTT. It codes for CATSSLAGGGTDTQYF.

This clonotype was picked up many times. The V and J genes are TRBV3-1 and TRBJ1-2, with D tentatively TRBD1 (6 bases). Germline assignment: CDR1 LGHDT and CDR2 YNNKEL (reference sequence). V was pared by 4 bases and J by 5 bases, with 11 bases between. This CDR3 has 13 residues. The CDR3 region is CASSPGGPYGYTF. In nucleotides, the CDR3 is TGTGCCAGCAGCCCCGGGGGGCCATATGGCTACACCTTC.

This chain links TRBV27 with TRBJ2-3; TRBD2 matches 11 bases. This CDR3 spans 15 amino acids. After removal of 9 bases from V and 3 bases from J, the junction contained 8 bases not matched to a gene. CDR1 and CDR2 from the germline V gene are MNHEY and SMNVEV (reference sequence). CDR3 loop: CASKAGTSGTDTQYF. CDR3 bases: TGTGCCAGTAAGGCCGGGACTAGCGGAACAGATACGCAGTATTTT.

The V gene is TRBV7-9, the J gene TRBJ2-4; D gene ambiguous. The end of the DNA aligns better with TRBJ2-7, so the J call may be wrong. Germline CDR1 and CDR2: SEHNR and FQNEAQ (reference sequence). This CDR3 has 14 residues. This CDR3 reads CASSVSMTYYEQYF. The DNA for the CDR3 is TGTGCCAGCAGCGTAAGTATGACTTACTACGAGCAGTACTTC.

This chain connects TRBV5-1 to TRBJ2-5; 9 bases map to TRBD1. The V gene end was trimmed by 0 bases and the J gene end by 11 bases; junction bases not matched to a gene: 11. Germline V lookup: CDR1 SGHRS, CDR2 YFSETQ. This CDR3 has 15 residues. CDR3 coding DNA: TGCGCCAGCAGCTTGGGAGGGACAGGGCCCAATGAGCAGTACTTC. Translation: CASSLGGTGPNEQYF.

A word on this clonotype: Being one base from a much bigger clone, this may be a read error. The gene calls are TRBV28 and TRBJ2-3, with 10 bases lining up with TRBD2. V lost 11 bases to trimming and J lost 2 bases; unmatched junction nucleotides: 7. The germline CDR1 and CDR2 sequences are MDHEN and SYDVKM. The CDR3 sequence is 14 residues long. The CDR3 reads CAGSLAGFTDTQYF. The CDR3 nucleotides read TGTGCCGGTTCACTAGCGGGATTCACAGATACGCAGTATTTT.

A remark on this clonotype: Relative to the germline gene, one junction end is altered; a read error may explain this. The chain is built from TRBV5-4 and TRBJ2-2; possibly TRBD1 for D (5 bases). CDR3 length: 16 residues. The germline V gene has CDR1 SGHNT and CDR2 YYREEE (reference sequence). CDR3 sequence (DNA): TGTGCCTGCAGCCATGGGGCCGGACAAAACACCGGGGAGCTGTTTTTT. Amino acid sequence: CACSHGAGQNTGELFF.

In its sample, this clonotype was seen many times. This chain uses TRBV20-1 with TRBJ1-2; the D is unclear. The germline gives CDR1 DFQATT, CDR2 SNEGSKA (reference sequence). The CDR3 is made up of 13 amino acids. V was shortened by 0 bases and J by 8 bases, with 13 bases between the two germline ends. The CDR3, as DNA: TGCAGTGCTAGAGATAGGGCTTTGAGCGGCTACACCTTC. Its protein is CSARDRALSGYTF.

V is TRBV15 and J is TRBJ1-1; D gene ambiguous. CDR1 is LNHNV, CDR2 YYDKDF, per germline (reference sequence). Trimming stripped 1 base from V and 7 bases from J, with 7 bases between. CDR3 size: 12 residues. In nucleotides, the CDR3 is TGTGCCACCAGCAGAGTTAGCCGTGAAGCTTTCTTT. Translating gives CATSRVSREAFF.

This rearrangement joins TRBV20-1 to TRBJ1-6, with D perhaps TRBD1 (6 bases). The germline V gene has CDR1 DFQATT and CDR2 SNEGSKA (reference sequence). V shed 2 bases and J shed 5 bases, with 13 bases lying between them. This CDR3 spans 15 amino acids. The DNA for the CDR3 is TGCAGTGCTAGAAGTGCAGGGGTCAATAATTCACCCCTCCACTTT. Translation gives CSARSAGVNNSPLHF.

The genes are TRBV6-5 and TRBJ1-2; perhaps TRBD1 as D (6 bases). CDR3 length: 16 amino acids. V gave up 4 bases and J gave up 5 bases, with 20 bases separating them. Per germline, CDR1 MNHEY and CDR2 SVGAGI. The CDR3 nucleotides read TGTGCCAGCAGTTCCCCCGGGACATCCTGGGGATATGGCTACACCTTC. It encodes CASSSPGTSWGYGYTF.

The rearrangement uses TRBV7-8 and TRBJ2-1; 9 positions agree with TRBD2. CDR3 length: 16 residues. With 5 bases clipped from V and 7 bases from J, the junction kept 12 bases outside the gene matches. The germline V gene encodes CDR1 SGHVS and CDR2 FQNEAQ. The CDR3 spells CASSQGGSGRQNEQFF. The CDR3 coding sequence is TGTGCCAGCAGCCAAGGGGGTAGCGGGAGACAGAATGAGCAGTTCTTC.

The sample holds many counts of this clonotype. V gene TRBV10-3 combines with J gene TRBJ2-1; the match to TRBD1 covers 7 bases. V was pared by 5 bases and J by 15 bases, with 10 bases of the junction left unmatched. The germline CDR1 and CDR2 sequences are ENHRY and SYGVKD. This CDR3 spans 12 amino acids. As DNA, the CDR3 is TGTGCCATCAGTAGCCAGGGGGACCAAGGGTTCTTC. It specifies CAISSQGDQGFF.

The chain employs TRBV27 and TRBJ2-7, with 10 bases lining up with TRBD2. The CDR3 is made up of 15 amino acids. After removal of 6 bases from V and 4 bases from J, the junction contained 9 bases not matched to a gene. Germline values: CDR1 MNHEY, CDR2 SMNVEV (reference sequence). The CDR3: CASRQPGLAMYEQYF. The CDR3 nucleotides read TGTGCCAGCAGACAACCGGGACTAGCGATGTACGAGCAGTACTTC.

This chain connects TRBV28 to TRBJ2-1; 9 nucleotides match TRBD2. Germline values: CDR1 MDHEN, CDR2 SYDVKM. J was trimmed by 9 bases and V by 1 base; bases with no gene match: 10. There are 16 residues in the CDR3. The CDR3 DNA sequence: TGTGCCAGCAGTTTATTGGGGACTAGCAGGCGAGGTGAGCAGTTCTTC. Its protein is CASSLLGTSRRGEQFF.